This entry lists 17 T cell receptor beta chains sequenced from one sample in a study of CD8+ T cells in alopecia areata. As the sequencing template, cDNA was produced by extracting RNA and reverse transcribing it. TCRdb's table, derived via immunoSEQ multiplex PCR, lists solely in-frame clones and lacks some. The sample includes fewer than 250,000 clones, around two fifths of them seen just once. Treatment defined: oral pan-JAK inhibitor, 5-10 mg twice daily. This specimen consisted of CD4+ T cells sorted from blood, obtained at approximately week 34, from a patient treated with tofacitinib. These receptors all stem from a human donor with alopecia areata.

In its sample, this clone was seen once. This rearrangement joins TRBV5-1 to TRBJ2-7; 10 nucleotides align to TRBD2. After removal of 1 base from V and 4 bases from J, the junction contained 5 bases not matched to a gene. Germline CDR1 reads SGHRS; CDR2 reads YFSETQ. The CDR3 covers 15 residues. The CDR3 DNA reads as TGCGCCAGCAGCTTGTGGTCTAGCGGGAGATACGAGCAGTACTTC. This encodes CASSLWSSGRYEQYF. The full variable domain, with the rest looked up from reference TRBV5-1 and TRBJ2-7, is KAGVTQTPRYLIKTRGQQVTLSCSPISGHRSVSWYQQTPGQGLQFLFEYFSETQRNKGNFPGRFSGRQFSNSRSEMNVSTLELGDSALYLCASSLWSSGRYEQYFGPGTRLTVT.

CDR3 in DNA: TGCAGCGTTCAGACGAGTTATGAAGCTTTCTTT. This codes for CSVQTSYEAFF. J is TRBJ1-1 and V is TRBV29-1; no firm D call. Germline V gene data show CDR1 as SQVTM and CDR2 as ANQGSEA. Trimming removed 5 bases at V and 7 bases at J, with 11 bases between. The CDR3 covers 11 residues.

This clone was counted only a few times. This rearrangement joins TRBV7-9 to TRBJ2-5; no definite D call. This CDR3 contains 11 residues. V was trimmed by 7 bases and J by 1 base, leaving 4 bases between them. Germline V lookup: CDR1 SEHNR, CDR2 FQNEAQ (reference sequence). The CDR3 reads CASTLQETQYF. The DNA for the CDR3 is TGTGCCAGCACCCTCCAAGAGACCCAGTACTTC. The full variable domain, in which reference TRBV7-9 and TRBJ2-5 provide the parts outside the CDR3, is DTGVSQNPRHKITKRGQNVTFRCDPISEHNRLYWYRQTLGQGPEFLTYFQNEAQLEKSRLLSDRFSAERPKGSFSTLEIQRTEQGDSAMYLCASTLQETQYFGPGTRLLVL.

This chain uses TRBV5-1 with TRBJ1-1; possible D gene TRBD1, 5 bases. The CDR3 covers 13 residues. Germline V gene sequence: CDR1 SGHRS, CDR2 YFSETQ. Trimming took 2 bases from V and 4 from J, leaving 9 bases between them. CDR3 in amino acids: CASSFAGVTEAFF. The CDR3, as DNA: TGCGCCAGCAGCTTCGCGGGGGTCACTGAAGCTTTCTTT.

The chain combines TRBV5-1 with TRBJ1-4; a possible D gene is TRBD1 (6 bases). The CDR3 totals 16 residues. The germline gives CDR1 SGHRS, CDR2 YFSETQ. V was clipped by 1 base and J by 3 bases, with 13 bases between them. The CDR3 DNA follows: TGCGCCAGCAGCTTGTTCCTAGGGGGGTCTAATGAAAAACTGTTTTTT. Translating gives CASSLFLGGSNEKLFF. Complete variable domain (other parts from reference TRBV5-1 and TRBJ1-4): KAGVTQTPRYLIKTRGQQVTLSCSPISGHRSVSWYQQTPGQGLQFLFEYFSETQRNKGNFPGRFSGRQFSNSRSEMNVSTLELGDSALYLCASSLFLGGSNEKLFFGSGTQLSVL.

V gene TRBV5-4 combines with J gene TRBJ1-1, with TRBD1 matching over 9 bases. CDR1 and CDR2 from the germline V gene are SGHNT and YYREEE (reference sequence). V gave up 0 bases and J gave up 8 bases; unmatched junction bases: 5. CDR3 length equals 14 residues. The CDR3 DNA sequence: TGTGCCAGCAGCTTGGCCGGGACAGGGCGAGAAGCTTTCTTT. It translates to CASSLAGTGREAFF.

This chain connects TRBV7-9 to TRBJ2-2; 7 bases map to TRBD2. The CDR3 consists of 17 residues. V lost 1 base and J lost 5; bases outside the gene matches: 10. Germline lookup yields CDR1 SEHNR and CDR2 FQNEAQ (reference sequence). The CDR3 sequence: CASSLEGISAGTGELFF. The DNA of the CDR3 is TGTGCCAGCAGCTTAGAGGGGATATCAGCGGGAACCGGGGAGCTGTTTTTT.

This clone was observed a single time. The rearrangement links TRBV4-1 to TRBJ2-5; D ambiguous. The V gene lost 0 bases and the J gene lost 4 bases, with 12 bases spanning the gap. The CDR3 spans 15 residues. From germline, CDR1 is MGHRA and CDR2 YSYEKL. CDR3 sequence reads: CASSQDTATRETQYF. In DNA, the CDR3 is TGCGCCAGCAGCCAAGATACAGCTACTCGAGAGACCCAGTACTTC.

Judged by abundance, this clone is medium-sized. Other DNA sequences in the same sample also yield this CDR3. This chain links TRBV7-9 with TRBJ2-2; 7 bases line up with TRBD1. Germline V lookup: CDR1 SEHNR, CDR2 FQNEAQ (reference sequence). J was trimmed by 5 bases and V by 3 bases; bases with no gene match: 3. CDR3 length: 14 residues. This CDR3 reads CASSLDRRTGELFF. The CDR3 bases are TGTGCCAGCAGCTTGGACAGGCGAACCGGGGAGCTGTTTTTT.

CDR3 DNA: TGTGCCTGGATCCCCGGGGTCGACACCGGGGAGCTGTTTTTT. Amino acid sequence: CAWIPGVDTGELFF. This chain links TRBV30 with TRBJ2-2; a weak D match, TRBD2 (5 bases). Trimming cost V 4 bases and J 3 bases, with 12 bases left between them. The CDR3 is 14 residues long. Germline V gene data show CDR1 as GTSNPN and CDR2 as SVGIG (reference sequence). The complete variable domain, with remaining parts taken from reference TRBV30 and TRBJ2-2, reads SQTIHQWPATLVQPVGSPLSLECTVEGTSNPNLYWYRQAAGRGLQLLFYSVGIGQISSEVPQNLSASRPQDRQFILSSKKLLLSDSGFYLCAWIPGVDTGELFFGEGSRLTVL.

In this sample, this clone turned up a few times. The genes are TRBV9 and TRBJ2-5; 13 bases map to TRBD2. The ends lost 6 bases at V and 4 bases at J; junction bases unmatched: 6. Germline V CDR1 and CDR2: SGDLS, YYNGEE. The CDR3 contains 15 residues. The CDR3 sequence is CASTGTSGVGETQYF. CDR3 sequence (DNA): TGTGCCAGCACCGGGACTAGCGGGGTCGGAGAGACCCAGTACTTC.

The chain is built from TRBV27 and TRBJ1-6; D not resolved. CDR3 length equals 13 residues. Trimming took 7 bases from V and 6 from J, leaving 10 bases between them. Germline CDR1 and CDR2: MNHEY and SMNVEV (reference sequence). The chain's CDR3 is CASTREVNSPLHF. CDR3 nucleotide sequence: TGTGCCAGCACCCGAGAAGTTAATTCACCCCTCCACTTT.

As for this clone: Within the sample, other DNA sequences also encode this same CDR3. The chain joins TRBV29-1 to TRBJ2-3, with 7 bases lining up with TRBD2. The germline gives CDR1 SQVTM, CDR2 ANQGSEA. With 6 bases clipped from V and 2 bases from J, the junction kept 5 bases outside the gene matches. This CDR3 contains 13 residues. The CDR3 sequence: CSVRTSDTDTQYF. The CDR3 DNA follows: TGCAGCGTGAGAACTAGCGACACAGATACGCAGTATTTT.

V gene TRBV4-1 combines with J gene TRBJ1-2; 10 bases are a match to TRBD1. Germline CDR1 reads MGHRA; CDR2 reads YSYEKL. CDR3 length: 15 residues. V dropped 2 bases and J dropped 5; count of bases not matched to a gene: 5. The CDR3 DNA sequence: TGCGCCAGCAGCCAACAGACAGGGGGCGGATATGGCTACACCTTC. Translating gives CASSQQTGGGYGYTF.

The V call is TRBV4-1, the J call TRBJ1-2; no clear D gene. This CDR3 comprises 14 residues. Deletions cut 4 bases from V and 2 bases from J, with 11 bases between. The germline CDR1 and CDR2 sequences are MGHRA and YSYEKL. The CDR3 nucleotides read TGCGCCAGCAGCCCCTCCACAGAGAACTATGGCTACACCTTC. This sequence encodes CASSPSTENYGYTF.

V gene TRBV6-5 combines with J gene TRBJ2-2; unclear D gene. The CDR3 sequence is 14 residues long. Between the trimmed V and J ends, which lost 3 bases and 1 base, there was a span of 6 bases. CDR1 is MNHEY, CDR2 SVGAGI, per germline. The CDR3 coding sequence is TGTGCCAGCAGTTATTCAGGGAACACCGGGGAGCTGTTTTTT. This sequence encodes CASSYSGNTGELFF.

This clone was counted a few times. V and J are TRBV19 and TRBJ1-5; D uncertain. This CDR3 is built from 13 residues. In germline, CDR1 is LNHDA, CDR2 SQIVND (reference sequence). The V and J ends lost 3 bases and 7 bases respectively, with 10 bases between them. Written as DNA, the CDR3 is TGTGCCAGTAGTATCGGGCTGAGGCAGCCCCAGCATTTT. Translating gives CASSIGLRQPQHF.